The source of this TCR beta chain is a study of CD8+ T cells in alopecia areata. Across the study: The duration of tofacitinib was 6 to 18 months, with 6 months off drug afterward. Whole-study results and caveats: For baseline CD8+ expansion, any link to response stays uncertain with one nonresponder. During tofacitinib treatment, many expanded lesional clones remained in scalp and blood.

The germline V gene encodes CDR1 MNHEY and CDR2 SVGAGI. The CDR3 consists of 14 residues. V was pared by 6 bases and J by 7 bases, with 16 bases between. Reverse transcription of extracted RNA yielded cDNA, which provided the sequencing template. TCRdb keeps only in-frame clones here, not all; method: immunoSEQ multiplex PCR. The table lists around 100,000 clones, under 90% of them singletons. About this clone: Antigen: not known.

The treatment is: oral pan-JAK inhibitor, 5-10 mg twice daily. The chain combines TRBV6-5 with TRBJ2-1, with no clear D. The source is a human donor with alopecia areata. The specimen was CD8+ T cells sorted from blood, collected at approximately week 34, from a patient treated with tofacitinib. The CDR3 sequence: CASSRKKWDNEQFF. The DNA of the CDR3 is TGTGCCAGCAGCCGGAAAAAGTGGGATAATGAGCAGTTCTTC.